This is a list of T cell receptor beta chains from one sample in a study of T cell changes during pregnancy in multiple sclerosis. Profiled with immunoSEQ multiplex PCR; TCRdb holds only in-frame clones, not every one. The table records about 31,000 clones, approximately 88% of them present only once. The source material was CD8+ T cells from peripheral blood mononuclear cells, sampled in the first trimester of pregnancy. Every receptor here comes from a female donor with multiple sclerosis, enrolled in a pregnancy study. Both conserved end residues are part of each CDR3.

V	CDR3
TRBV29-1	CSVHGDYYGYTF
TRBV7-8	CASSLGRRGGATGELFF
TRBV10-3	CAITGGGIYNEQFF
TRBV30	CAWRSGPPGELFF
TRBV27	CASRLDGTSVYNEQFF
TRBV6-5	CASRPGQEAYEQYF
TRBV28	CASSSPPGDRGYEQYF
TRBV4-3	CASSQDRLAGGSQYF
TRBV6-1	CASTDPGQSSYEQYF
TRBV28	CASSLGIYTGELFF
TRBV7-9	CASSTTGGTDTQYF
TRBV10-3	CAISESPSQETQYF
TRBV5-6	CASSFFVSEQFF
TRBV28	CASSSSGGTQYF
TRBV13	CASSPSGGSSTDTQYF
TRBV29-1	CSGGQGTGELFF
TRBV28	CASSSYLGGFVSGNTIYF
TRBV7-2	CASSPEPGGNQPQHF
TRBV4-3	CASSQDPRTGMPDTEAFF
TRBV2	CASSENRLLEQFF
TRBV6-5	CASSYREGGSPLHF
TRBV4-1	CASSQGWEGNEQFF
TRBV27	CASSLDRGISPLHF
TRBV15	CATSREGQGSEKLFF
TRBV7-6	CASSSVLGQETQYF
TRBV5-1	CASSLATTDLSGANVLTF
TRBV9	CASSVGGESYEQYF
TRBV7-9	CAIPGGSHSYNSPLHF
TRBV7-9	CASSSLQGGGNTIYF
TRBV5-4	CASSSPGGEKLFF
TRBV7-3	CASSLPGNYGYTF
TRBV6-5	CASSYSGTGLGEQYF
TRBV6-5	CASSRRDNNQPQHF
TRBV27	CASKLGTGVSYEQYF
TRBV2	CASSGSSSDNYGYTF
TRBV10-3	CAIRRNRQDLDNEQFF
TRBV7-2	CASSSLGPDRPFF
TRBV19	CASSITSGGADEQYF
TRBV7-9	CASSFGGRGSYEQYF
TRBV19	CASSRGGPNEQYF
TRBV11-3	CASSLAGSSYEQYF
TRBV2	CASSEEGQINVGYTF
TRBV7-9	CASSPRDYANTGELFF